The rows below give T cell receptor beta chains drawn from one sample of a study of CXCR3-negative and CXCR3-positive naive CD8 T cells. Reanalyzing the 5' RACE reads, TCRdb keeps one entry per CDR3 protein, without DNA. There are roughly 71,000 distinct CDR3 sequences in the sample, with about 1.5% held by the top ten. Input material: naive CXCR3- CD8+ T cells from blood. The receptors here all came from a human donor in good health. Some clones in this sample may be carry-over from other donors' samples. Both conserved end residues are part of each CDR3.

V gene	J gene	CDR3 protein
TRBV5-1	TRBJ2-1	CASGSGTSSSDEQFF
TRBV5-1	TRBJ1-2	CASSGGPVYGYTF
TRBV30	TRBJ1-1	CAWSLGQGNTEAFF
TRBV19	TRBJ2-7	CASSIFLAPSYEQYF
TRBV12-3/TRBV12-4	TRBJ1-1	CASSLDSMNTEAFF
TRBV21-1	TRBJ1-4	CASSLNGQGRSTNEKLFF
TRBV7-3	TRBJ2-5	CASSSLVGAGETQYF
TRBV6-6	TRBJ2-3	CASSYRPNRDTQYF
TRBV13	TRBJ2-1	CACSLRGRRNEQFF
TRBV3-1	TRBJ2-1	CASSQEIGLAIYEQFF
TRBV5-1	TRBJ2-7	CASSPWEGDTYEQYF
TRBV11-2	TRBJ2-5	CASSLGGRGGGETQYF
TRBV20-1	TRBJ2-7	CSARTRGNYEQYF
TRBV28	TRBJ1-1	CASSFRYRQNTEAFF
TRBV28	TRBJ2-7	CASSLEGSPTYEQYF
TRBV23-1	TRBJ2-1	CASSRGRTAYNEQFF
TRBV14	TRBJ1-2	CASSPTGRNYGYTF
TRBV5-1	TRBJ2-7	CASSPGPQPGEQYF
TRBV7-9	TRBJ2-7	CASSSSGTGNYEQYF
TRBV29-1	TRBJ2-1	CSVGQPREQFF
TRBV15	TRBJ2-1	CATSSQLAGAYNEQFF
TRBV28	TRBJ1-5	CASSLLWTGDQPQHF
TRBV28	TRBJ2-3	CASSFPGRDTDTQYF
TRBV7-3	TRBJ1-4	CASSSSGTATEKLFF
TRBV29-1	TRBJ1-2	CSVPDRGGYTF
TRBV9	TRBJ2-7	CASSRGLSYEQYF
TRBV5-1	TRBJ2-5	CASSSRDRGRAETQYF
TRBV5-1	TRBJ2-5	CASSLSQEAVNQETQYF
TRBV25-1	TRBJ2-7	CASSEWDGAYEQYF
TRBV28	TRBJ1-1	CASSLIGPGVMNTEAFF
TRBV6-5	TRBJ2-7	CASSYSGQGIYEQYF
TRBV2	TRBJ2-7	CASSETGAYEQYF